The 9 T cell receptor beta chains reported below all come from one sample, sequenced in a study of spatial heterogeneity in lung cancer. TCRdb passed the 5' RACE reads through MiXCR, listing each CDR3 protein once. The sample lists roughly 91,000 distinct CDR3 sequences; approximately 21% were seen once. Regarding time point: sample taken at primary tumor resection. Tumor, nontumor lung or frozen PBMC supplied whole RNA, sequenced without sorting. Material: PBMCs, obtained at surgery. These TCRs come from a male donor with early-stage non-small cell lung cancer.

This clonotype has a handful of counts. This chain joins TRBV11-2 and TRBJ2-1; no clear D gene. CDR1 and CDR2 from the germline V gene are SGHAT and FQNNGV. Trimming removed 3 bases from V and 11 bases from J, with 11 bases in between. The CDR3 totals 12 residues. DNA of the CDR3: TGTGCCAGCAGCTTCCTTGAAGAGAAGCAGTTCTTC. Its protein is CASSFLEEKQFF. Full variable domain (outside the CDR3, taken from reference TRBV11-2 and TRBJ2-1): EAGVAQSPRYKIIEKRQSVAFWCNPISGHATLYWYQQILGQGPKLLIQFQNNGVVDDSQLPKDRFSAERLKGVDSTLKIQPAKLEDSAVYLCASSFLEEKQFFGPGTRLTVL.

There are a few counts of this clonotype. The J gene is TRBJ2-3, the V gene TRBV28, with D perhaps TRBD2 (6 bases). In germline, CDR1 is MDHEN, CDR2 SYDVKM. V lost 7 bases, J lost 2 bases, and 10 bases lay in between. The CDR3 is made up of 13 amino acids. The CDR3 here is CASTAGPTDTQYF. CDR3 nucleotide sequence: TGTGCCAGCACGGCGGGGCCCACAGATACGCAGTATTTT.

This clonotype occurred many times. The gene calls are TRBV9 and TRBJ1-1; 7 bases align to TRBD1. The CDR3 loop spans 13 amino acids. Germline CDR1 SGDLS, CDR2 YYNGEE. The V gene end was trimmed by 4 bases and the J gene end by 7 bases; junction bases not matched to a gene: 7. CDR3 nucleotides: TGTGCCAGCAGCCGCTCCGGGACAGATGAAGCTTTCTTT. The encoded protein is CASSRSGTDEAFF. The complete variable domain, with remaining parts taken from reference TRBV9 and TRBJ1-1, reads DSGVTQTPKHLITATGQRVTLRCSPRSGDLSVYWYQQSLDQGLQFLIQYYNGEERAKGNILERFSAQQFPDLHSELNLSSLELGDSALYFCASSRSGTDEAFFGQGTRLTVV.

This clonotype was seen many times. The chain carries TRBV14 and TRBJ2-6; D is uncertain. V was trimmed by 1 base and J by 7 bases, leaving 2 bases between them. From germline, CDR1 is SGHDN and CDR2 FVKESK. CDR3 length: 12 residues. For the CDR3, the DNA is TGTGCCAGCAGCCAAGGAGCCAACGTCCTGACTTTC. Amino acids: CASSQGANVLTF.

V usage is TRBV20-1 and J usage is TRBJ1-2, with D unresolved. The CDR3 covers 13 residues. V lost 5 bases to trimming and J lost 8 bases, with 18 bases between them. Per the germline V gene, CDR1 is DFQATT and CDR2 is SNEGSKA (reference sequence). The CDR3 is CSARGNNYGGYTF. Written as DNA, the CDR3 is TGCAGTGCTCGGGGAAACAACTATGGCGGCTACACCTTC.

This clonotype was picked up many times. The rearrangement joins TRBV5-1 to TRBJ2-7, with 8 bases fitting TRBD1. Looked up from germline, CDR1 is SGHRS and CDR2 is YFSETQ. The CDR3 loop spans 14 amino acids. The trim removed 3 bases at V and 3 bases at J, leaving 5 bases unmatched. In DNA, the CDR3 is TGCGCCAGCAGCTCCCGGGACAGGAACTACGAGCAGTACTTC. It translates to CASSSRDRNYEQYF.

The chain uses TRBV6-5 and TRBJ2-1; D is possibly TRBD1 or TRBD2 (6 bases each). This CDR3 comprises 14 residues. V shed 0 bases and J shed 15 bases, with 18 bases lying between them. Germline CDR1 and CDR2: MNHEY and SVGAGI. The CDR3 spells CASSYSIQGGRLFF. The CDR3 DNA sequence: TGTGCCAGCAGTTACTCGATTCAAGGGGGGAGACTGTTCTTC.

This clonotype was detected a few times. This rearrangement joins TRBV18 to TRBJ2-1, with TRBD2 matching 9 bases. The ends lost 0 bases at V and 5 bases at J; junction bases unmatched: 8. The CDR3 covers 17 residues. The germline V gene encodes CDR1 KGHSH and CDR2 LQKENI. In DNA, the CDR3 is TGTGCCAGCTCACCACCGACGTCTAGCGGGGTCAACAATGAGCAGTTCTTC. This encodes CASSPPTSSGVNNEQFF.

There are many counts of this clonotype. The V call is TRBV4-2, the J call TRBJ2-7; TRBD1 matches at 10 bases. Losses at the gene ends were 1 base for V and 0 bases for J; bases not matched to a gene: 3. This CDR3 is built from 16 residues. The germline CDR1 and CDR2 sequences are LGHNA and YNFKEQ. CDR3 sequence reads: CASSQVGTGVSYEQYF. The DNA for the CDR3 is TGTGCCAGCAGCCAAGTTGGGACAGGGGTCTCCTACGAGCAGTACTTC.